Sequencing of this T cell receptor beta chain was carried out in a study of OX40 agonist ivuxolimab in advanced cancers. As for the study in general: It was ivuxolimab, an agonistic anti-OX40 (CD134) antibody, that patients were treated with. Administration of intravenous ivuxolimab to patients occurred every 2 weeks at 0.01 to 10 mg/kg. General study points: Low levels of normalized T-cell clonal expansion also appeared in some nonresponders.

Blood sampling was done at baseline, cycle 4 day 1, and cycle 7 day 1. The CDR3 is made up of 16 amino acids. Deletions cut 3 bases from V and 2 bases from J, with 17 bases between. In germline, CDR1 is SGDLS, CDR2 YYNGEE. Notes on this clone: What it binds is unknown.

Generated by immunoSEQ multiplex PCR, the TCRdb table keeps only in-frame clones and is missing some. The data contain tens of thousands of clones, approximately 80% of them singletons. Sequenced here: CD4+ or CD8+ T cells sorted from blood, sampled in a trial of the OX40 agonist ivuxolimab. J is TRBJ1-1 and V is TRBV9; D is uncertain. The sequence derives from an adult with an advanced solid tumor such as melanoma, head and neck, liver or kidney cancer. This CDR3 is CASSGLYSAVNTEAFF. CDR3 bases: TGTGCCAGCAGCGGACTATACTCAGCAGTCAACACTGAAGCTTTCTTT.